Sequencing of this T cell receptor (beta chain) was carried out in a study of graft-versus-host responses after intestinal transplantation. Findings and caveats of the study: Detected in recipient marrow were GvH clones, some of which were first observed in ileum or blood. After transplant, early declines in HvG clones were associated with peak levels of circulating GvH clones. Within allografts, high graft-versus-host to host-versus-graft clonal ratios were seen among patients with graft-donor T cell macrochimerism.

This table comes from immunoSEQ multiplex PCR, and its TCRdb copy is limited to in-frame clones, with some not included. The table includes 90,000 to 150,000 clones, 85% to 95% detected once. Only one count was recorded for this clone. Its specificity is unknown. The germline gives CDR1 LNHDA, CDR2 SQIVND (reference sequence). The CDR3 runs 19 residues. V was shortened by 3 bases and J by 0 bases, with 24 bases between the two germline ends. Specimen: unstimulated CD4+ T cells sorted from spleen or lymph node cells, collected before intestinal transplant. The chain combines TRBV19 with TRBJ2-7; perhaps TRBD2 as D (5 bases). This TCR derives from a human donor who received an intestinal transplant. CDR3 DNA sequence: TGTGCCAGTAGTATCGGTGGACCGGGGTCGGTCCTTAGCTCCTACGAGCAGTACTTC. Protein: CASSIGGPGSVLSSYEQYF.